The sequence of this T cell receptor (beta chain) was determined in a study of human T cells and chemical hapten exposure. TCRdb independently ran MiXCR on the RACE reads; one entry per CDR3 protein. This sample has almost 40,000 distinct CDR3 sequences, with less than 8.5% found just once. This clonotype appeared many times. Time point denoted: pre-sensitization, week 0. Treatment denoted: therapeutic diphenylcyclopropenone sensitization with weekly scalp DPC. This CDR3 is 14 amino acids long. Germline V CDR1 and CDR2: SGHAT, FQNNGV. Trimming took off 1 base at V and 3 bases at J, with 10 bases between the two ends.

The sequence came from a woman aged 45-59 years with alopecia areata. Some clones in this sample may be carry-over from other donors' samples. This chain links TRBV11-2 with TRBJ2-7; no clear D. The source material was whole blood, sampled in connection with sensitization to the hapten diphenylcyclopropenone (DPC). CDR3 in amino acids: CASSLAGGNYEQYF. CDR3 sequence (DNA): TGTGCCAGCAGCTTAGCGGGTGGAAACTACGAGCAGTACTTC.